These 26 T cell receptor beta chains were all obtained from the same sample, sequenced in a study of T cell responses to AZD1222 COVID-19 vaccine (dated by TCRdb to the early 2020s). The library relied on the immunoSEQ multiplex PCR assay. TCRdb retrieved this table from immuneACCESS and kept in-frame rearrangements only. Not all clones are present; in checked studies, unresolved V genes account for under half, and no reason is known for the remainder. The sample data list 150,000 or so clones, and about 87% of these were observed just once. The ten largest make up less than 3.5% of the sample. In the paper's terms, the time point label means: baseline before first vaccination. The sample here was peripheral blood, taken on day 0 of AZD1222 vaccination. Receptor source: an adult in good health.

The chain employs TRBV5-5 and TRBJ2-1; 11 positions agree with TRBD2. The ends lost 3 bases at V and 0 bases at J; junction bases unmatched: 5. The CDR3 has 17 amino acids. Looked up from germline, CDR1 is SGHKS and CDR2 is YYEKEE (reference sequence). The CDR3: CASSSGTSGSSYNEQFF. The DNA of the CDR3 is TGTGCCAGCAGCTCCGGGACTAGCGGTTCCTCCTACAATGAGCAGTTCTTC.

The CDR3 DNA reads TGTGCCAGCAGCCCCCGGGACAGGGCTTACGAGCAGTACTTC. This gives the protein CASSPRDRAYEQYF. The chain is built from TRBV7-7 and TRBJ2-7, with 9 bases lining up with TRBD1. The germline V gene has CDR1 SSHAT and CDR2 FNYEAQ (reference sequence). The CDR3 covers 14 residues. With 5 bases clipped from V and 4 bases from J, the junction kept 6 bases outside the gene matches.

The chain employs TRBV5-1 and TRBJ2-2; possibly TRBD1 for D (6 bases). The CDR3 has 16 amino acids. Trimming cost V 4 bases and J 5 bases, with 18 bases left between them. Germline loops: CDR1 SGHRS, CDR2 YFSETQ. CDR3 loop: CASSPGTRGGTGELFF. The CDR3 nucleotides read TGCGCCAGCAGCCCCGGTACCAGGGGCGGAACCGGGGAGCTGTTTTTT.

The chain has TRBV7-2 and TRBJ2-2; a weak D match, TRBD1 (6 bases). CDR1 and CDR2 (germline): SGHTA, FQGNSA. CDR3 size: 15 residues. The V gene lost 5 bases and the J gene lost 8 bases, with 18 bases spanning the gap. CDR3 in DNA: TGTGCCAGCAGCGACGGACAGAGGTTCACAGGGGAGCTGTTTTTT. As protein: CASSDGQRFTGELFF.

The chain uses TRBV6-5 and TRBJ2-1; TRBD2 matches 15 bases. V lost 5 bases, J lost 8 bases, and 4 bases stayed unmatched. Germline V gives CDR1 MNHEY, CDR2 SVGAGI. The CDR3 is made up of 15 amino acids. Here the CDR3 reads CASSRTSGGADEQFF. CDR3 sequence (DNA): TGTGCCAGCAGTCGGACTAGCGGGGGGGCTGATGAGCAGTTCTTC.

The CDR3 reads CASSLGQGYYGYTF. In nucleotides, the CDR3 is TGTGCCAGCAGTCTCGGACAGGGCTACTATGGCTACACCTTC. The chain combines TRBV6-2 or TRBV6-3 with TRBJ1-2; 8 bases agree with TRBD1. J lost 3 bases, V lost 5 bases, and 5 bases had no gene match. CDR3 length: 14 residues. In germline, CDR1 is MNHEY, CDR2 SVGEGT.

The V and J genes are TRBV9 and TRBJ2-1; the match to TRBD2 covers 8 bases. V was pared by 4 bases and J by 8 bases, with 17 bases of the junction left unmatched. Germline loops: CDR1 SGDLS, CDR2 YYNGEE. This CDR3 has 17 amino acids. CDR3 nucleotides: TGTGCCAGCAGCACCCCTGGGTGGCGGGGGGTCAGGGATGAGCAGTTCTTC. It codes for CASSTPGWRGVRDEQFF.

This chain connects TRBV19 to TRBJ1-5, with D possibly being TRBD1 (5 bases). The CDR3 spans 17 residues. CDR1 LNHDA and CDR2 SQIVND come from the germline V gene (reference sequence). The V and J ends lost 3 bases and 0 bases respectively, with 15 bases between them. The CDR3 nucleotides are TGTGCCAGTAGTATCGACAGTCGAGGGTATAGCAATCAGCCCCAGCATTTT. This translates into CASSIDSRGYSNQPQHF.

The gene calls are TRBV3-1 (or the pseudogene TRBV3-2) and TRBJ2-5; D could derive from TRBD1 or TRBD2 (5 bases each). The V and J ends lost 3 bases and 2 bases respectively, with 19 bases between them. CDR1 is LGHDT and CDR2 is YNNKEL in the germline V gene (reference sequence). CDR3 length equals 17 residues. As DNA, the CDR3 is TGTGCCAGCAGCCAGAGGGGTTTCCAAGCGCGGCAAGAGACCCAGTACTTC. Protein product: CASSQRGFQARQETQYF.

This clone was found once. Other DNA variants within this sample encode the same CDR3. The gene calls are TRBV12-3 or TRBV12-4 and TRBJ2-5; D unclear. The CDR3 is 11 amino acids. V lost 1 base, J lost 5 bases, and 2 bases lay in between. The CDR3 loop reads CASSLGETQYF. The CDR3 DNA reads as TGTGCCAGCAGTTTAGGGGAGACCCAGTACTTC.

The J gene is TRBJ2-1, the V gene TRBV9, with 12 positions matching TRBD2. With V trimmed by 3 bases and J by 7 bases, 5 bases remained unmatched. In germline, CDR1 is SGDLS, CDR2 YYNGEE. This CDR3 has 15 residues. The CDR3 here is CASSATSGGRNEQFF. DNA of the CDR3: TGTGCCAGCAGCGCGACTAGCGGGGGACGGAATGAGCAGTTCTTC. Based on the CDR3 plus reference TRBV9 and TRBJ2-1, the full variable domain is DSGVTQTPKHLITATGQRVTLRCSPRSGDLSVYWYQQSLDQGLQFLIQYYNGEERAKGNILERFSAQQFPDLHSELNLSSLELGDSALYFCASSATSGGRNEQFFGPGTRLTVL.

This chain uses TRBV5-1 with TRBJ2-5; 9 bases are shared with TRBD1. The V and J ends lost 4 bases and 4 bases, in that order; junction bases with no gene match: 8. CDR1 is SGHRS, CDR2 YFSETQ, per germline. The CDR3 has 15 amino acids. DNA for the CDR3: TGCGCCAGCAGCCCTACCGGGACAGGGACAGAGACCCAGTACTTC. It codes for CASSPTGTGTETQYF.

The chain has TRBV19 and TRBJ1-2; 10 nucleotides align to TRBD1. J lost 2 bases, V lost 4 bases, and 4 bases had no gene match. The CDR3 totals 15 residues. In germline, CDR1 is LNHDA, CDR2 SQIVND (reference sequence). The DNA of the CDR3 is TGTGCCAGTAGTACATCGACAGGGGGCAACTATGGCTACACCTTC. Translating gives CASSTSTGGNYGYTF. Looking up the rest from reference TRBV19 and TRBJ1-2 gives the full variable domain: DGGITQSPKYLFRKEGQNVTLSCEQNLNHDAMYWYRQDPGQGLRLIYYSQIVNDFQKGDIAEGYSVSREKKESFPLTVTSAQKNPTAFYLCASSTSTGGNYGYTFGSGTRLTVV.

The CDR3 nucleotides are TGTGCCAGCAAGACGGCATACACCATATATTTT. It translates to CASKTAYTIYF. V gene TRBV6-5 combines with J gene TRBJ1-3, with D unresolved. Trimming shortened V by 7 bases and J by 8 bases, and 9 bases separated the two germline ends. The CDR3 has 11 residues. Germline V gene lookup returns CDR1 MNHEY and CDR2 SVGAGI.

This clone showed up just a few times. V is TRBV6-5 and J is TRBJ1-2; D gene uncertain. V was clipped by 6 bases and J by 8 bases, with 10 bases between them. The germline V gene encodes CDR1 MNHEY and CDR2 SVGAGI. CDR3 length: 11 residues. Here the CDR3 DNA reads TGTGCCAGCAGCACAACTCCCGGCTACACCTTC. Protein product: CASSTTPGYTF.

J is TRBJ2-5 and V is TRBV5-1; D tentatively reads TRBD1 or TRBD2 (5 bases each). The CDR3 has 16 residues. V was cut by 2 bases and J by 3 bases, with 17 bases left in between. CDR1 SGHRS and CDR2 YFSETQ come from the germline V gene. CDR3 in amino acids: CASSLRGALSKETQYF. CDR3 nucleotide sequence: TGCGCCAGCAGCTTACGAGGGGCCTTATCCAAAGAGACCCAGTACTTC.

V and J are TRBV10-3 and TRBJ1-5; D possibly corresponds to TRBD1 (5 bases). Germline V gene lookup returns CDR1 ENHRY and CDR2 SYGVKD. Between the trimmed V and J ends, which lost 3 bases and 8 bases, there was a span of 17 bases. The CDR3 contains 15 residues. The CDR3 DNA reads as TGTGCCATCAGTGACGACAGCATTCCGGGAAAGCCCCAGCATTTT. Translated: CAISDDSIPGKPQHF.

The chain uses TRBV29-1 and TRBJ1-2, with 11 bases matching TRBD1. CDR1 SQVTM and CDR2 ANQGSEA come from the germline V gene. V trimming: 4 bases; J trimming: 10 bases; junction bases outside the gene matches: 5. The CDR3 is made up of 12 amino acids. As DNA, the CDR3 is TGCAGCGTTGGCAGGACAGGGGGCGACTACACCTTC. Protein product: CSVGRTGGDYTF. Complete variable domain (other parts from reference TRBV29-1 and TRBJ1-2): SAVISQKPSRDICQRGTSLTIQCQVDSQVTMMFWYRQQPGQSLTLIATANQGSEATYESGFVIDKFPISRPNLTFSTLTVSNMSPEDSSIYLCSVGRTGGDYTFGSGTRLTVV.

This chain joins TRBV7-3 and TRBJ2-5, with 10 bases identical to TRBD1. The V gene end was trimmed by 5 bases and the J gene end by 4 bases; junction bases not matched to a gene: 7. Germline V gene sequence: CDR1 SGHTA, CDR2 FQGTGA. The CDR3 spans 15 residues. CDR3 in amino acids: CASSAGTGVRETQYF. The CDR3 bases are TGTGCCAGCAGCGCCGGGACAGGGGTTCGAGAGACCCAGTACTTC.

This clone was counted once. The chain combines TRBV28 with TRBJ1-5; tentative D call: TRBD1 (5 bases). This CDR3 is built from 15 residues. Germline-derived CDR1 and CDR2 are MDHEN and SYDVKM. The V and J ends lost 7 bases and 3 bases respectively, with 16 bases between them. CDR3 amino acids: CASTGGGKINQPQHF. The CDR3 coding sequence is TGTGCCAGCACCGGGGGGGGGAAGATCAATCAGCCCCAGCATTTT.

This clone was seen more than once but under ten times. The CDR3 DNA follows: TGTGCCAGCAGGGAAGGTGGGCCCTGGGATACGCAGTATTTT. Translation: CASREGGPWDTQYF. The chain carries TRBV7-9 and TRBJ2-3; no clear D. Trimming left V 6 bases short and J 6 bases short, with 16 bases between. Per the germline V gene, CDR1 is SEHNR and CDR2 is FQNEAQ (reference sequence). The CDR3 is 14 amino acids.

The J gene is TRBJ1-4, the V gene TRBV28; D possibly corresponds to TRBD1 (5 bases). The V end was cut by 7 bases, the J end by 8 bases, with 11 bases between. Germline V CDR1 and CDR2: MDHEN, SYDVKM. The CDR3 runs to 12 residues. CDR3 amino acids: CASKGLGEKLFF. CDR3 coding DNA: TGTGCCAGCAAGGGACTAGGGGAAAAACTGTTTTTT.

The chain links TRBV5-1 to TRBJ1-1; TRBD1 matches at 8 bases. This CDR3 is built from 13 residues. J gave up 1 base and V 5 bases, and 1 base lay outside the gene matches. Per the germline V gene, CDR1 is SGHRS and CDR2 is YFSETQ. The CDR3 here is CASRGQENTEAFF. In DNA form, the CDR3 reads TGCGCCAGCAGGGGACAGGAGAACACTGAAGCTTTCTTT.

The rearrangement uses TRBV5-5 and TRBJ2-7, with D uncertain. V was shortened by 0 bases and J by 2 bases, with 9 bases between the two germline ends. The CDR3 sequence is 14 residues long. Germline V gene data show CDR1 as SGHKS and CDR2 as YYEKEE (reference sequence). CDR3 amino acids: CASSLGVGPYEQYF. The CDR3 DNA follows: TGTGCCAGCAGCTTGGGTGTTGGACCCTACGAGCAGTACTTC.

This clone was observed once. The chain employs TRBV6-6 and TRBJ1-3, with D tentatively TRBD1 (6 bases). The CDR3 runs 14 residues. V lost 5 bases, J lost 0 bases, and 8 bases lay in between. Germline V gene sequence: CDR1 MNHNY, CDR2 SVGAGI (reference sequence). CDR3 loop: CASSRGHSGNTIYF. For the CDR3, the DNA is TGTGCCAGCAGTCGGGGGCACTCTGGAAACACCATATATTTT.

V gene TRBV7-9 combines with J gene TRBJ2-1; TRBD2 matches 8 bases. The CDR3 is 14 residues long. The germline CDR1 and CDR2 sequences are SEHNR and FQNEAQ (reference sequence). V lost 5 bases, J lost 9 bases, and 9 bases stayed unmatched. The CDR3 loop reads CASSQTGGAGEQFF. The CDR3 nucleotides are TGTGCCAGCAGCCAAACCGGGGGGGCCGGTGAGCAGTTCTTC.